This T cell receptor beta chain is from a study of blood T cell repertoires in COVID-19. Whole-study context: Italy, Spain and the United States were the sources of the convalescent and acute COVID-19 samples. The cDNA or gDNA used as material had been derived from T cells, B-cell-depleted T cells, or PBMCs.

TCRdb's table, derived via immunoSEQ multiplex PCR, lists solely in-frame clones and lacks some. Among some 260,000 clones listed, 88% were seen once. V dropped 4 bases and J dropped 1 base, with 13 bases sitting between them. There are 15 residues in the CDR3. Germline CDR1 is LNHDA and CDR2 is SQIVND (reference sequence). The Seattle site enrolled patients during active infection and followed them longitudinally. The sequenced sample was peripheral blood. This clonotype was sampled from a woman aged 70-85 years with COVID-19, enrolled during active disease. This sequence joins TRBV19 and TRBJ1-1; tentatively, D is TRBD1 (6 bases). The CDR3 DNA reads TGTGCCAGTAGTAATCGACAGGTGAAGAACACTGAAGCTTTCTTT. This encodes CASSNRQVKNTEAFF.